A selection of T cell receptor beta chains follows, all from one sample in a study of T cell clonotyping in hematopoietic cell transplantation. The data were produced by immunoSEQ multiplex PCR, yet TCRdb's version contains in-frame clones alone and is incomplete. The sample contains around 37,000 clones, about 95% of which appear only once. The sample consisted of peripheral blood mononuclear cells. These receptors were collected from a man aged 30 to 39 in good health. Some clones in this sample may be carry-over from other donors' samples. The CDR3 runs from the conserved cysteine through the conserved F or W. Each record gives: CDR3 DNA, CDR3 protein, J gene, D gene, V gene, clone size. The D gene is left open where the match is weak. A clone size is listed for some rows: how often the clone was seen (once, few, many), or a class if it is expanded.

TGTGCCAGCAGCACCGGTAAGAACACTGAAGCTTTCTTT	CASSTGKNTEAFF	TRBJ1-1	.	TRBV7-9	.
TGTGCCAGCAGCTTAGGTCCGGGAAGGGGGGGCAACGAGCAGTACTTC	CASSLGPGRGGNEQYF	TRBJ2-7	.	TRBV7-3	.
TGTGCCAGCAGCATCCTAGGCACAGATACGCAGTATTTT	CASSILGTDTQYF	TRBJ2-3	.	TRBV6-5	.
TGTGCCAGCAGCCCCGGTGAGGGCTCCTACGAGCAGTACTTC	CASSPGEGSYEQYF	TRBJ2-7	.	TRBV11-3	.
TGCAGCGTCAGGACAGGGCTCGATAATTCACCCCTCCACTTT	CSVRTGLDNSPLHF	TRBJ1-6	TRBD1	TRBV29-1	.
TGTGCCAGCAGTTTCAGTTCGTATGGGGGCGCGAACACCGGGGAGCTGTTTTTT	CASSFSSYGGANTGELFF	TRBJ2-2	.	TRBV11-2	.
TGTGCCAGCAGCTACGACCAGCGGGCAGATACGCAGTATTTT	CASSYDQRADTQYF	TRBJ2-3	.	TRBV11-3	.
TGCGCCAGCAGCCCGGGACTAGGAGCCTACAATGAGCAGTTCTTC	CASSPGLGAYNEQFF	TRBJ2-1	TRBD2	TRBV5-1	.
TGTGCCAGCAGCAAAAGTAATTATAGGGGTAGGGGAATGAACACTGAAGCTTTCTTT	CASSKSNYRGRGMNTEAFF	TRBJ1-1	.	TRBV21-1	once
TGTGCCAGTACGTTTGGTGCAAGGGACTCCTACAATGAGCAGTTCTTC	CASTFGARDSYNEQFF	TRBJ2-1	.	TRBV19	once
TGTGCCAGCAGTCCCAGCGGGCGAAACACCGGGGAGCTGTTTTTT	CASSPSGRNTGELFF	TRBJ2-2	.	TRBV7-9	.
TGTGCCAGCAGCCCGGGACCCTCAAGAACTAACTATGGCTACACCTTC	CASSPGPSRTNYGYTF	TRBJ1-2	.	TRBV5-6	.
TGTGCCAGCAGTGAAGAAGCGGCGGGGGGCAATGAGCAGTTCTTC	CASSEEAAGGNEQFF	TRBJ2-1	TRBD2	TRBV6-1	.
TGCGCCAGCAGCGTCCATAACTCTGGAAACACCATATATTTT	CASSVHNSGNTIYF	TRBJ1-3	.	TRBV4-1	.
TGTGCCAGCAGCTTGTTCGGGGGCGGGATGGGCAATCAGCCCCAGCATTTT	CASSLFGGGMGNQPQHF	TRBJ1-5	.	TRBV5-6	.
TGTGCCAGCAGCGCCCCCGGGATCGGGGCATCACCCCTCCACTTT	CASSAPGIGASPLHF	TRBJ1-6	.	TRBV9	.
TGTGCCAGCAGCCTACAGGGCGCGAACACCGGGGAGCTGTTTTTT	CASSLQGANTGELFF	TRBJ2-2	.	TRBV5-6	.
TGTGCCAGCAGCTTAGTACTAGCAGATACCTACAATGAGCAGTTCTTC	CASSLVLADTYNEQFF	TRBJ2-1	.	TRBV11-1	.
TGTGCCATCCAAGATAACCGGTACGAGCAGTACTTC	CAIQDNRYEQYF	TRBJ2-7	.	TRBV6-6	.
TGTGCCAGCAGCTTAGTGGGGGCTGAAAAACTGTTTTTT	CASSLVGAEKLFF	TRBJ1-4	.	TRBV7-9	.
TGTGCCAGCAACGGGGCATTAGGGAAATTCACTGAAGCTTTCTTT	CASNGALGKFTEAFF	TRBJ1-1	.	TRBV2	.
TGTGCCAGTAATGGCGTTGGCTACACCTTC	CASNGVGYTF	TRBJ1-2	.	TRBV19	.
TGTGCCAGCAGCCAAGATCAGGGGACAGGGGGAGCAGATACGCAGTATTTT	CASSQDQGTGGADTQYF	TRBJ2-3	TRBD1	TRBV4-2	.
TGCGCCAGCAGCCAAGATGGTCACACCGGGGAGCTGTTTTTT	CASSQDGHTGELFF	TRBJ2-2	.	TRBV4-3	once
TGTGCCATCAGTGGACTAGCGGCTAGCACAGATACGCAGTATTTT	CAISGLAASTDTQYF	TRBJ2-3	TRBD2	TRBV10-3	.
TGTGCCAGCAGTCCTTCAGCGGGGGGACAAGAGACCCAGTACTTC	CASSPSAGGQETQYF	TRBJ2-5	TRBD2	TRBV27	.
TGTGCCAGCAGCCTCGGGACAGGAGAATCACCCCTCCACTTT	CASSLGTGESPLHF	TRBJ1-6	TRBD1	TRBV5-4	.
TGTGCCAGCAGCTTAGCGTTGCCAGGGGGAAGCTATGGCTACACCTTC	CASSLALPGGSYGYTF	TRBJ1-2	TRBD1	TRBV11-2	once
TGTGCCTGGAGTGTAATGCTGACTAGCGGGAGGACAGATACGCAGTATTTT	CAWSVMLTSGRTDTQYF	TRBJ2-3	TRBD2	TRBV30	.
TGTGCCAGCAGTCCCTTCGGGGGTTTGACTGAAGCTTTCTTT	CASSPFGGLTEAFF	TRBJ1-1	.	TRBV6-1	.
TGTGCCAGTAGTATCACCAGGGGAGGTGGGCCCCAGTACTTC	CASSITRGGGPQYF	TRBJ2-5	.	TRBV19	.
TGTGCCAGCAGTGATAATAGGGGACAGGGAGACCAGCCCCAGCATTTT	CASSDNRGQGDQPQHF	TRBJ1-5	TRBD1	TRBV6-1	.
TGTGCCAGCAGTGACCGGACTAGCGGGAGATGGGATAATGAGCAGTTCTTC	CASSDRTSGRWDNEQFF	TRBJ2-1	TRBD2	TRBV25-1	.